Reported below is one T cell receptor (beta chain). Its antigen remains unidentified. The record has no base qualities; no much larger clone is one base away. This record belongs to a study of blood T cell repertoires in COVID-19 (dated by TCRdb to the early 2020s). General notes on the study: Collaborator samples came from the United States, Italy and Spain and covered acute and convalescent phases of COVID-19. The material from the prospective study consisted of cDNA or gDNA derived from T cells, B-cell-depleted T cells, or PBMCs. Deeply sampled blood TCRbeta repertoires from subjects exposed to, actively infected with, or recovered from COVID-19 were included in the dataset. The repertoires were made available in a free public database intended to serve as a resource for research on the immune response to SARS-CoV-2. Samples came from the ongoing ImmuneRACE study (first 160 participants) plus 1,254 subjects from 6 global collaborators. Nearly every sample came with metadata listing a de-identified subject ID, COVID-19 status, age in years and sex. Where available, HLA class I and class II types were taken from metadata supplied by the sample provider and were not determined by assay-based typing.

TCRbeta CDR3 regions were amplified from genomic DNA by means of the immunoSEQ Assay, a bias-controlled multiplex PCR. Per the source publication's procedure: Within the assay, amplification of reference gene primers was used to estimate how many nucleated cells each sample contained. To quantify the absolute abundance of each unique TCRbeta CDR3 rearrangement, sequence reads were collapsed and filtered. Productive Simpson clonality was computed per sample as the square root of Simpson's diversity index over productive rearrangements. TCRdb took over this immuneACCESS table, retaining in-frame rearrangements with V and J assigned. Such tables are incomplete; in checked studies, under half of the missing clones stem from an unresolved V gene, and the remainder is unexplained. Clone size and the V and J calls come from that table; the DNA yielded D and trimming. The sample table contains about 240,000 clones; only one count was recorded for around 90% of them. Of the sample, 6% to 9% is held by the ten largest clones.

The CDR3 contains 14 residues, cysteine and phenylalanine counted. Of the read, only the CDR3 DNA is kept; its 42 bases are in frame from base 1. V is clipped by 3 bases and J by 3 bases, and the sequence between their germline boundaries is 9 bases long. Via the germline V gene, CDR1 is MNHEY and CDR2 SVGAGI. The study at large found these results: The quantity of clinical and demographic metadata differed by source and by participant and was supplied without curation.

Another Seattle source contributed samples from volunteer blood donors who had recovered from COVID-19. The collaborating institutions used their own protocols to collect whole blood in K2EDTA tubes. Collaborator samples were shipped for TCRbeta analysis as frozen whole blood, isolated PBMCs, or DNA extracted from either sample type. Recombination connected TRBV6-5 to TRBJ1-5; the D gene remains uncertain. The receptor's source is a man between 60 and 75 years old who had recovered from COVID-19. Sequenced: peripheral blood. The bases are TGTGCCAGCAGTTATGGGAGGTTCAATCAGCCCCAGCATTTT. Its product reads: CASSYGRFNQPQHF.